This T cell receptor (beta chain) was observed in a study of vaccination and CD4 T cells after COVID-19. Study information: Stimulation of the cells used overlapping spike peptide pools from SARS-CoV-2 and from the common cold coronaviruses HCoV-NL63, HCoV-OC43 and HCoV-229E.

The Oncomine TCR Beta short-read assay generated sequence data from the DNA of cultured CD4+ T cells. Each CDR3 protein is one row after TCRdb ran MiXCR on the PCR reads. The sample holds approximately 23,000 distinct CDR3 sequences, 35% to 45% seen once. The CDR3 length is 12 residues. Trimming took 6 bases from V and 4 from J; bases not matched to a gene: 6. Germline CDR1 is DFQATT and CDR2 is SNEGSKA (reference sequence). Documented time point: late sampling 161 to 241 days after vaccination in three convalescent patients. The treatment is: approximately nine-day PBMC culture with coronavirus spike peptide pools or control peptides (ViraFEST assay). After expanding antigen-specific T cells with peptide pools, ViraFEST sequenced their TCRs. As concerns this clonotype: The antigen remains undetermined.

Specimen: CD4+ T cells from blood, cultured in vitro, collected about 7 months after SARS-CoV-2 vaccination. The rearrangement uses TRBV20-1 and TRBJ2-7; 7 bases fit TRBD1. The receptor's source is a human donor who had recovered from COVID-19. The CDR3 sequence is CSATGAVYEQYF. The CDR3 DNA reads TGCAGTGCCACAGGGGCCGTGTACGAGCAGTACTTC.